Each of the 25 T cell receptor beta chains below was sequenced from the same sample in a study of CD8 T cells in Susac syndrome. cDNA came from roughly 0.53 to 1 ug RNA primed by random hexamers. TCRdb called the immunoSEQ multiplex PCR reads again in MiXCR, with one record for every CDR3 protein. The table has around 230,000 distinct CDR3 sequences, about 96% seen once. Sequenced material: CD4+ T cells from PBMCs. These receptors came from a human donor with Susac syndrome.

The chain is built from TRBV6-2 or TRBV6-3 and TRBJ1-2; a possible D gene is TRBD1 (6 bases). CDR3 length: 12 residues. V lost 5 bases and J 6 bases, leaving 10 bases between the germline ends. The germline gives CDR1 MNHEY, CDR2 SVGEGT. CDR3 residues: CASSPGHHGYTF. The CDR3 DNA reads as TGTGCCAGCAGTCCGGGACACCATGGCTACACCTTC.

This clonotype was recorded only once. The chain couples TRBV12-3 or TRBV12-4 to TRBJ2-1; 7 positions agree with TRBD1. The length of the CDR3 is 13 residues. Losses at the gene ends were 3 bases for V and 10 bases for J; bases not matched to a gene: 6. CDR3 in DNA: TGTGCCAGCAGTTTCCCTGACAGGGAGGAGCAGTTCTTC. Protein sequence: CASSFPDREEQFF.

The chain carries TRBV4-1 and TRBJ1-5, with D tentatively TRBD1 (6 bases). The CDR3 is made up of 16 amino acids. CDR1 is MGHRA, CDR2 YSYEKL, per germline. Trimming took 4 bases from V and 6 from J, leaving 19 bases between them. The CDR3 DNA follows: TGCGCCAGCAGCCCGAGACAGGTAATTCCTGGTCAGCCCCAGCATTTT. Translated: CASSPRQVIPGQPQHF.

The chain links TRBV12-3 or TRBV12-4 to TRBJ2-5, with 8 bases lining up with TRBD2. V shed 10 bases, J shed 5 bases, and the junction held 15 bases outside the gene matches. This CDR3 is built from 15 residues. CDR3 residues: CAIAGGTVSLETQYF. The CDR3, as DNA: TGTGCCATCGCGGGAGGAACGGTCTCTTTGGAGACCCAGTACTTC.

The rearrangement uses TRBV15 and TRBJ1-5; 9 positions agree with TRBD1. Germline loops: CDR1 LNHNV, CDR2 YYDKDF (reference sequence). V gave up 1 base and J gave up 5 bases; unmatched junction bases: 3. The CDR3 extends over 15 amino acids. The CDR3 DNA follows: TGTGCCACCAGCAGAGGGACAGGGGACTATCAGCCCCAGCATTTT. It codes for CATSRGTGDYQPQHF.

V is TRBV2 and J is TRBJ2-7; TRBD2 matches at 13 bases. The CDR3 is 15 residues long. CDR1 is SNHLY and CDR2 is FYNNEI in the germline V gene. Trimming took 6 bases from V and 7 from J; bases not matched to a gene: 9. CDR3 nucleotide sequence: TGTGCCAGCAGCAAAGGGACTAGCGGGACCCAAGAGCAGTACTTC. This codes for CASSKGTSGTQEQYF.

V and J are TRBV23-1 and TRBJ1-5; D call uncertain. TRBV23-1 carries the ORF label, with uncertain function. CDR3 length: 14 residues. Trimming cost V 3 bases and J 2 bases, with 8 bases left between them. The CDR3 reads CASSHVGGNQPQHF. The CDR3 nucleotides read TGCGCCAGCAGTCACGTGGGTGGCAATCAGCCCCAGCATTTT.

The chain recombines TRBV4-1 with TRBJ2-7, with TRBD1 matching over 7 bases. The V and J ends lost 3 bases and 5 bases, in that order; junction bases with no gene match: 13. CDR3 size: 16 residues. Germline CDR1 and CDR2: MGHRA and YSYEKL. The CDR3 is CASSHPYDRVYDEQYF. For the CDR3, the DNA is TGCGCCAGCAGCCATCCCTATGACAGGGTCTACGACGAGCAGTACTTC.

This clonotype turned up a few times. The chain combines TRBV18 with TRBJ1-2; no clear D gene. The ends were cut back, 0 bases at V and 4 bases at J, with 6 bases in the middle. The CDR3 has 13 amino acids. Per germline, CDR1 KGHSH and CDR2 LQKENI. CDR3 bases: TGTGCCAGCTCACCACCGGTCCGCTATGGCTACACCTTC. It encodes CASSPPVRYGYTF.

The chain is built from TRBV30 and TRBJ2-5; 9 bases are shared with TRBD2. Germline CDR1 and CDR2: GTSNPN and SVGIG (reference sequence). Trimming at V came to 1 base and at J to 0 bases, leaving 12 bases not matched to a gene. The CDR3 is 18 residues long. The CDR3 DNA sequence: TGTGCCTGGAGTGCCCCCCGCGTACTAGCGGGTAACCAAGAGACCCAGTACTTC. It specifies CAWSAPRVLAGNQETQYF.

The J gene is TRBJ2-1, the V gene TRBV24-1; 13 bases match TRBD2. CDR1 is KGHDR and CDR2 is SFDVKD in the germline V gene. This CDR3 contains 17 residues. J lost 4 bases, V lost 4 bases, and 6 bases had no gene match. Here the CDR3 reads CATSDPALAGGYNEQFF. The CDR3 coding sequence is TGTGCCACCAGTGACCCAGCACTAGCGGGAGGGTACAATGAGCAGTTCTTC.

The V and J genes are TRBV20-1 and TRBJ1-2, with 9 nucleotides matching TRBD1. J was trimmed by 7 bases and V by 5 bases; bases with no gene match: 8. The germline V gene encodes CDR1 DFQATT and CDR2 SNEGSKA (reference sequence). The CDR3 loop spans 13 amino acids. This chain's CDR3 is CSAVPQGAGGYTF. CDR3 in DNA: TGCAGTGCTGTACCACAGGGGGCCGGTGGCTACACCTTC.

This chain links TRBV7-9 with TRBJ2-7; D gene uncertain. This CDR3 contains 13 residues. The germline V gene has CDR1 SEHNR and CDR2 FQNEAQ (reference sequence). Trimming removed 1 base at V and 8 bases at J, with 12 bases between. CDR3 sequence (DNA): TGTGCCAGCAGCTTAGGTCTGGGTACGAAGCAGTACTTC. It is translated as CASSLGLGTKQYF.

The rearrangement uses TRBV29-1 and TRBJ2-7; TRBD1 aligns across 11 bases. The CDR3 covers 13 residues. CDR1 SQVTM and CDR2 ANQGSEA come from the germline V gene. Unmatched junction bases numbered 3, after V lost 4 bases and J lost 4 bases. CDR3 amino acids: CSVGTGGMYEQYF. DNA for the CDR3: TGCAGCGTTGGGACAGGGGGCATGTACGAGCAGTACTTC.

This clonotype was counted a few times. The chain links TRBV28 to TRBJ1-5; no definite D call. The germline V gene encodes CDR1 MDHEN and CDR2 SYDVKM. This CDR3 has 13 residues. The V end was cut by 7 bases, the J end by 1 base, with 8 bases between. CDR3 sequence: CASTTGSNQPQHF. The CDR3 DNA follows: TGTGCCAGCACGACGGGGAGCAATCAGCCCCAGCATTTT.

The rearrangement joins TRBV20-1 to TRBJ1-5; D gene unclear. Trimming shortened V by 2 bases and J by 5 bases, and 10 bases separated the two germline ends. CDR1 and CDR2 (germline): DFQATT, SNEGSKA (reference sequence). CDR3 length: 13 amino acids. The CDR3 region has the DNA TGCAGTGCTAGATACGGGAAAGATCAGCCCCAGCATTTT. Translation gives CSARYGKDQPQHF.

This clonotype showed up just once. This sequence joins TRBV30 and TRBJ1-5; D call uncertain. Between the trimmed V and J ends, which lost 2 bases and 6 bases, there was a span of 14 bases. The CDR3 is made up of 14 amino acids. CDR1 is GTSNPN, CDR2 SVGIG, per germline (reference sequence). CDR3 residues: CAWSLGGIGQPQHF. The CDR3 nucleotides read TGTGCCTGGAGTTTAGGTGGTATCGGTCAGCCCCAGCATTTT.

The chain couples TRBV5-4 to TRBJ2-3; TRBD1 aligns across 7 bases. The V gene end was trimmed by 4 bases and the J gene end by 1 base; junction bases not matched to a gene: 12. In germline, CDR1 is SGHNT, CDR2 YYREEE (reference sequence). CDR3 size: 17 residues. CDR3 residues: CASSLLQGFWGTDTQYF. For the CDR3, the DNA is TGTGCCAGCAGCCTCTTACAGGGGTTTTGGGGCACAGATACGCAGTATTTT.

The chain combines TRBV28 with TRBJ2-3; weak D call: TRBD2 (5 bases). Deletions cut 2 bases from V and 6 bases from J, with 9 bases between. The CDR3 sequence is 13 residues long. Germline V gene lookup returns CDR1 MDHEN and CDR2 SYDVKM. In DNA form, the CDR3 reads TGTGCCAGCAGTTTAGGCGGGTTGGATACGCAGTATTTT. This sequence encodes CASSLGGLDTQYF.

The chain combines TRBV4-1 with TRBJ2-3; 13 positions agree with TRBD2. J lost 4 bases, V lost 5 bases, and 6 bases had no gene match. The V gene's germline CDR1 is MGHRA and CDR2 YSYEKL. The CDR3 is 16 amino acids. The CDR3 region has the DNA TGCGCCAGCAGCAAGGGACTAGCGGGAACGGCAGATACGCAGTATTTT. Protein: CASSKGLAGTADTQYF.

This chain uses TRBV2 with TRBJ2-1; 9 nucleotides match TRBD2. The CDR3 contains 14 residues. V lost 7 bases, J lost 5 bases, and 6 bases stayed unmatched. Looked up from germline, CDR1 is SNHLY and CDR2 is FYNNEI. In DNA form, the CDR3 reads TGTGCCAGCATCCTAGCGGGAAGCCACAATGAGCAGTTCTTC. Amino acids: CASILAGSHNEQFF.

J is TRBJ2-5 and V is TRBV20-1; 10 bases match TRBD2. Trimming took 5 bases from V and 3 from J; bases not matched to a gene: 6. Germline V gene lookup returns CDR1 DFQATT and CDR2 SNEGSKA (reference sequence). The length of the CDR3 is 14 residues. CDR3 nucleotides: TGCAGTGCTGTAGCGGGAGGACGTGAAGAGACCCAGTACTTC. As protein: CSAVAGGREETQYF.

This clonotype was seen just once. The V gene is TRBV4-1, the J gene TRBJ2-5, with a tentative D call TRBD1 (6 bases). Germline V lookup: CDR1 MGHRA, CDR2 YSYEKL. The CDR3 has 13 residues. Trimming pared 2 bases from V and 5 bases from J, leaving 9 bases between. The CDR3 spells CASSQTGGETQYF. The DNA for the CDR3 is TGCGCCAGCAGCCAAACTGGGGGCGAGACCCAGTACTTC.

V usage is TRBV11-2 and J usage is TRBJ2-2; TRBD1 is a possible D gene (5 bases). This CDR3 has 13 residues. Germline CDR1 is SGHAT and CDR2 is FQNNGV. V lost 10 bases to trimming and J lost 7 bases, with 16 bases between them. CDR3 nucleotides: TGTGCCACCCGGGTCAGGGATGACGGGGAGCTGTTTTTT. It encodes CATRVRDDGELFF. The complete variable domain, with remaining parts taken from reference TRBV11-2 and TRBJ2-2, reads EAGVAQSPRYKIIEKRQSVAFWCNPISGHATLYWYQQILGQGPKLLIQFQNNGVVDDSQLPKDRFSAERLKGVDSTLKIQPAKLEDSAVYLCATRVRDDGELFFGEGSRLTVL.

As to this clonotype: An end of the junction does not agree with germline; a read error may underlie this. The V call is TRBV28, the J call TRBJ2-7, with a weak D call TRBD1 (5 bases). The CDR3 spans 15 residues. Germline-derived CDR1 and CDR2 are MDHEN and SYDVKM. CDR3 in amino acids: CASGLSGKTYYEQYF. The DNA of the CDR3 is TGTGCCAGCGGTTTGTCAGGGAAGACTTACTACGAGCAGTACTTC.